The 20 T cell receptor beta chains reported below all come from one sample, sequenced in a study of CD8 T cells in ankylosing spondylitis. TCRdb re-derived calls from the 5' RACE reads in MiXCR, one entry per CDR3 protein. The sample lists 130,000 or so distinct CDR3 sequences; 9.5% to 12% were seen once. Input material: blood, either unsorted or a sorted T cell fraction (not recorded which). These receptors all stem from a female donor with ankylosing spondylitis or in good health (not recorded which).

The sample holds many counts of this clonotype. V usage is TRBV20-1 and J usage is TRBJ2-5; D not resolved. The CDR3 totals 13 residues. The germline V gene encodes CDR1 DFQATT and CDR2 SNEGSKA (reference sequence). CDR3 sequence reads: CSPSRVLQETQYF. CDR3 coding DNA: TGCAGCCCCAGTAGGGTATTACAAGAGACCCAGTACTTC.

This clonotype appeared many times. The chain couples TRBV5-1 to TRBJ2-1; 9 bases agree with TRBD2. With V trimmed by 3 bases and J by 8 bases, 15 bases remained unmatched. In germline, CDR1 is SGHRS, CDR2 YFSETQ. The CDR3 has 17 residues. The CDR3 DNA reads as TGCGCCAGCAGCTCCCCTCTAGCGGGAAACGAGACGGATGAGCAGTTCTTC. This translates into CASSSPLAGNETDEQFF.

The sample holds many counts of this clonotype. The V gene is TRBV12-3 or TRBV12-4, the J gene TRBJ2-3, with D possibly TRBD2 on 6 matching bases. V dropped 3 bases and J dropped 3 bases, with 13 bases sitting between them. The CDR3 totals 15 residues. The CDR3 DNA sequence: TGTGCCAGCAGTTTCGGGGGAGGACCGACAGATACGCAGTATTTT. Translation gives CASSFGGGPTDTQYF.

The CDR3 coding sequence is TGTGCCAGCAGTTACGGGACAGGGCCCCATCAGCCCCAGCATTTT. Amino acids: CASSYGTGPHQPQHF. The chain joins TRBV6-5 to TRBJ1-5; 9 positions match TRBD1. The V gene end was trimmed by 2 bases and the J gene end by 5 bases; junction bases not matched to a gene: 4. The CDR3 contains 15 residues. Germline lookup yields CDR1 MNHEY and CDR2 SVGAGI.

At least ten counts were recorded for this clonotype. The chain recombines TRBV12-3 or TRBV12-4 with TRBJ2-5; D might be TRBD1 (6 bases). Trimming pared 5 bases from V and 4 bases from J, leaving 11 bases between. The CDR3 sequence is 13 residues long. The CDR3 DNA follows: TGTGCCAGCAGTCCTTGGACAGCAGAGACCCAGTACTTC. It translates to CASSPWTAETQYF.

This clonotype was observed at least ten times. V and J are TRBV25-1 and TRBJ2-7; TRBD2 matches 16 bases. The CDR3 spans 18 residues. The V and J ends lost 3 bases and 5 bases, in that order; junction bases with no gene match: 10. CDR1 and CDR2 (germline): MGHDK, SYGVNS. The CDR3 sequence: CASSDSGTSGRASHEQYF. The CDR3 nucleotides read TGTGCCAGCAGTGATTCCGGGACTAGCGGGAGGGCCTCTCACGAGCAGTACTTC.

This clonotype was seen more than once but under ten times. This chain links TRBV5-1 with TRBJ2-3, with 13 bases lining up with TRBD2. The trim removed 4 bases at V and 2 bases at J, leaving 4 bases unmatched. Germline lookup yields CDR1 SGHRS and CDR2 YFSETQ. The CDR3 covers 16 residues. The CDR3 is CASSIGTSGDTDTQYF. For the CDR3, the DNA is TGCGCCAGCAGCATCGGGACTAGCGGGGACACAGATACGCAGTATTTT.

This clonotype has ten or more counts. The J gene is TRBJ1-1, the V gene TRBV5-5; D is ambiguous. Trimming took 2 bases from V and 6 from J, leaving 8 bases between them. This CDR3 region has 12 residues. CDR1 is SGHKS and CDR2 is YYEKEE in the germline V gene (reference sequence). The CDR3 sequence: CASSFRGAEAFF. The CDR3 bases are TGTGCCAGCAGCTTCCGGGGAGCTGAAGCTTTCTTT. The entire variable domain, with the rest obtained from reference TRBV5-5 and TRBJ1-1, is as follows: DAGVTQSPTHLIKTRGQQVTLRCSPISGHKSVSWYQQVLGQGPQFIFQYYEKEERGRGNFPDRFSARQFPNYSSELNVNALLLGDSALYLCASSFRGAEAFFGQGTRLTVV.

Ten or more counts support this clonotype. V gene TRBV13 combines with J gene TRBJ2-3; 7 nucleotides match TRBD2. After removal of 4 bases from V and 1 base from J, the junction contained 8 bases not matched to a gene. In germline, CDR1 is PRHDT, CDR2 FYEKMQ (reference sequence). This CDR3 has 16 amino acids. The DNA for the CDR3 is TGTGCCAGCAGCTCCCCACTAGCGCGAGGCACAGATACGCAGTATTTT. Encoded protein: CASSSPLARGTDTQYF.

In its sample, this clonotype was seen a few times. This chain joins TRBV28 and TRBJ1-1; perhaps TRBD1 as D (5 bases). The CDR3 covers 15 residues. Germline values: CDR1 MDHEN, CDR2 SYDVKM. V was cut by 5 bases and J by 1 base, with 14 bases left in between. CDR3 amino acids: CASSPLGGPNTEAFF. CDR3 nucleotides: TGTGCCAGCAGTCCCCTGGGGGGTCCGAACACTGAAGCTTTCTTT.

This clonotype was counted many times. The chain couples TRBV29-1 to TRBJ2-4, with 8 nucleotides matching TRBD1. CDR3 length: 16 residues. The V segment lost 4 bases and the J segment 0 bases; nucleotides outside the gene matches: 8. CDR1 is SQVTM, CDR2 ANQGSEA, per germline. This CDR3 is CSVGAGGSIAKNIQYF. CDR3 coding DNA: TGCAGCGTTGGGGCAGGGGGCTCTATAGCCAAAAACATTCAGTACTTC.

The chain combines TRBV7-9 with TRBJ2-6; perhaps TRBD2 as D (6 bases). Germline lookup yields CDR1 SEHNR and CDR2 FQNEAQ (reference sequence). Trimming stripped 7 bases from V and 3 bases from J, with 10 bases between. The CDR3 totals 14 residues. CDR3 loop: CASITGDGANVLTF. In nucleotides, the CDR3 is TGTGCCAGCATCACGGGAGATGGGGCCAACGTCCTGACTTTC. The variable domain in full, with the rest retrieved from reference TRBV7-9 and TRBJ2-6, is DTGVSQNPRHKITKRGQNVTFRCDPISEHNRLYWYRQTLGQGPEFLTYFQNEAQLEKSRLLSDRFSAERPKGSFSTLEIQRTEQGDSAMYLCASITGDGANVLTFGAGSRLTVL.

The chain recombines TRBV10-1 with TRBJ2-7; D is perhaps TRBD1 or TRBD2 (5 bases each). The germline V gene encodes CDR1 WNHNN and CDR2 SYGVQD (reference sequence). The CDR3 runs 14 residues. V was cut by 0 bases and J by 3 bases, with 9 bases left in between. The chain's CDR3 is CASSESGTDYEQYF. CDR3 coding DNA: TGCGCCAGCAGTGAGTCTGGGACGGACTACGAGCAGTACTTC.

This chain links TRBV12-5 with TRBJ2-2, with D perhaps being TRBD1 or TRBD2 (6 bases each). The germline V gene has CDR1 LGHNT and CDR2 FRNRAP. This CDR3 comprises 17 residues. The CDR3 region is CACCQGVGGMNTGELFF. For the CDR3, the DNA is TGTGCCTGCTGCCAAGGAGTCGGGGGCATGAACACCGGGGAGCTGTTTTTT.

This clonotype was recorded many times. This chain links TRBV7-2 with TRBJ2-3, with D possibly matching TRBD2 (6 bases). Germline loops: CDR1 SGHTA, CDR2 FQGNSA. The CDR3 covers 14 residues. The V end lost 2 bases, the J end lost 2 bases, and 8 bases lay between the germline ends. CDR3 region: CASSLTRDTDTQYF. The CDR3 nucleotides read TGTGCCAGCAGCTTAACGCGGGACACAGATACGCAGTATTTT.

J is TRBJ2-1 and V is TRBV10-1; 8 nucleotides agree with TRBD1. Germline CDR1 WNHNN, CDR2 SYGVQD (reference sequence). The CDR3 totals 13 residues. The ends lost 6 bases at V and 5 bases at J; junction bases unmatched: 3. DNA of the CDR3: TGCGCCAGCAGCCTGGACAGGGACAATGAGCAGTTCTTC. Translation: CASSLDRDNEQFF.

This clonotype occurred many times. V gene TRBV15 combines with J gene TRBJ2-1; TRBD2 agrees at 14 bases. Trimming cost V 3 bases and J 6 bases; bases outside gene matches: 13. The germline CDR1 and CDR2 sequences are LNHNV and YYDKDF (reference sequence). The CDR3 length is 19 residues. In DNA form, the CDR3 reads TGTGCCACCAGCAGGACTCCGACTAGCGGGGGGGCCAATTTCAATGAGCAGTTCTTC. This translates into CATSRTPTSGGANFNEQFF.

The chain couples TRBV11-1 to TRBJ2-7, with D tentatively TRBD2 (6 bases). The CDR3 loop spans 16 amino acids. Trimming cost V 5 bases and J 0 bases, with 17 bases left between them. From germline, CDR1 is SGHAT and CDR2 FQDESV (reference sequence). CDR3 region: CASSLWGLSGSYEQYF. The CDR3 coding sequence is TGTGCCAGCAGCCTGTGGGGACTGTCGGGCTCCTACGAGCAGTACTTC.

This clonotype was seen many times. DNA of the CDR3: TGTGCCAGCACCCTTAGGGACTTCCCGACGCAGTATTTT. This codes for CASTLRDFPTQYF. This rearrangement joins TRBV7-8 to TRBJ2-3; possible D gene TRBD2, 6 bases. This CDR3 region has 13 residues. Trimming cost V 7 bases and J 9 bases, with 17 bases left between them. In germline, CDR1 is SGHVS, CDR2 FQNEAQ.

V usage is TRBV2 and J usage is TRBJ1-1, with unresolved D. Trimming took off 7 bases at V and 6 bases at J, with 15 bases between the two ends. CDR1 and CDR2 (germline): SNHLY, FYNNEI. The CDR3 runs to 13 residues. The CDR3 region has the DNA TGTGCCAGCATCCCTGAGGGATTCTCTGAAGCTTTCTTT. Encoded protein: CASIPEGFSEAFF.